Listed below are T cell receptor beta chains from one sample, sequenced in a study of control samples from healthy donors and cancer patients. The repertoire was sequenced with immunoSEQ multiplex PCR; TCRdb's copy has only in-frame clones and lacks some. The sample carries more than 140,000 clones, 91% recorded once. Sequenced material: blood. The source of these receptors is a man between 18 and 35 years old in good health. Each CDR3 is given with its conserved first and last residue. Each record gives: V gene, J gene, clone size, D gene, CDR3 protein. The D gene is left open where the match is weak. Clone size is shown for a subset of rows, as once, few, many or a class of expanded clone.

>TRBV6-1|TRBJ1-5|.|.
CASSENPGGDNQPQHF
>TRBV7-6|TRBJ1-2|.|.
CASSLGRNGYTF
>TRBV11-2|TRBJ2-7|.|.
CASSLDLAGGKEQYF
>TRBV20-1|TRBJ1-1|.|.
CSASSYGRTGEAFF
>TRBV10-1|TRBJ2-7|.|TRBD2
CASSDELAGRYEQYF
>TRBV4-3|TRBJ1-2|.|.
CASSQDGSGAGYGYTF
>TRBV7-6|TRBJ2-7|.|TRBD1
CASSLPGTGVTKQYF
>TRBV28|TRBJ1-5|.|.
CASSLRGGNQPQHF
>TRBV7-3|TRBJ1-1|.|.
CASSLSSGNTEAFF
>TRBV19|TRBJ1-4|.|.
CASSTTGQAEKLFF
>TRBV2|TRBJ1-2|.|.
CASREPRWQEHYGYTF
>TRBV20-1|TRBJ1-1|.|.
CSASSPGLPEAFF
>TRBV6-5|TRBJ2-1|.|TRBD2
CASSYAGLAYNEQFF
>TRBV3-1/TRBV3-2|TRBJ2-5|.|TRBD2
CASSLPGGGEETQYF
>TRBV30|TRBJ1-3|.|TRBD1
CAWDGGQVMNTIYF
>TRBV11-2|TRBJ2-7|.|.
CASSLDLWGAESSYEQYF
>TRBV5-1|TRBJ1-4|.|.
CASSLSPGEKLFF
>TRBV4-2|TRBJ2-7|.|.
CASSQDLSSYEQYF
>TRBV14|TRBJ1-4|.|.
CASSGRAGGEKLFF
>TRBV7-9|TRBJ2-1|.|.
CASSLVPSGGNEQFF
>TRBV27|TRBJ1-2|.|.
CASSLKVQGYGYTF
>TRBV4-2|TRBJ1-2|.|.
CASSQDLGVYGYTF
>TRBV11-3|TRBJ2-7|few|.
CASSFGGEQYF
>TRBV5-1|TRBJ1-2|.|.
CASSLGERGFGYTF
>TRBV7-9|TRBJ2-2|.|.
CASSSPGHQTGELFF
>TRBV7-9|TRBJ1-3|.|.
CASSLDGVAGLSGNTIYF